This T cell receptor (beta chain) was found in a study of shared clonotypes between healthy human individuals. Data came from immunoSEQ multiplex PCR; TCRdb stores just in-frame clones and leaves some out. The profile covers about 1.5 million clones, with 96% appearing a single time and approximately 1% taken by the ten largest. With 3 bases clipped from V and 7 bases from J, the junction kept 8 bases outside the gene matches. Germline V gene data show CDR1 as MNHNS and CDR2 as SASEGT. The CDR3 runs 15 residues. The clonotype comes from a man aged 30 to 45 in good health. The J gene is TRBJ1-4, the V gene TRBV6-1; 7 bases fit TRBD1. The sample comprised naive CD4+ T cells sorted from blood. The subset here: CD45RA+ positively selected. CDR3 amino acids: CASSETQGFGEKLFF. The CDR3 DNA sequence: TGTGCCAGCAGTGAGACACAGGGGTTTGGTGAAAAACTGTTTTTT.